Detailed here is one T cell receptor beta chain. Its specific antigen is unknown. No much larger clone exists at a distance of one base, and base qualities are not known. TCR cDNA was synthesized by 5'RACE template switching, through which a universal primer site and unique molecular identifiers were introduced. Priming of cDNA synthesis was performed from both the TCR alpha and TCR beta constant segments. Library amplification involved two PCR steps, and the second step added sample barcodes and sequencing adapters. Sequencing of libraries was performed on Illumina HiSeq 2500 (2x100 bp) or NovaSeq (2x150 bp). Per the original workflow: MIGEC handled demultiplexing of reads and collapsing into UMI consensus sequences, while MiXCR performed V(D)J alignment. Using edgeR on replicate PBMC samples, clonotypes were called vaccine-responding if FDR was below 0.01 and the log2 fold change was above 5 up to day 15. Each bulk clonotype was labeled CD4 or CD8 based on which sequenced repertoire, CD4 or CD8, contained the clonotype at higher abundance. Using fastp at Q25 and MiXCR, TCRdb reprocessed the public reads and kept productive beta chains. Rows are combined by CDR3 protein, so each entry shows the most common genes and DNA. The V and J calls follow TCRdb's processing rather than the paper's. Recorded for this sample are approximately 550,000 distinct CDR3 sequences; 13% of them occurred a single time. More than 13% of the sample is taken by the ten largest.

Taken from cysteine to phenylalanine, the CDR3 has 16 residues. The sequence is cut down to CDR3 DNA, 48 bases in frame from base 1. The germline V gene provides CDR1 LGHNA and CDR2 YNFKEQ. Relative to germline, V is missing 3 bases and J is missing 4 bases, with 5 bases of the junction outside any gene match. This record belongs to a study of T cells after yellow fever vaccination (dated by TCRdb to about 2019). With regard to the full study: The SMART-Seq v4 Ultra Low Input RNA kit was used to prepare libraries from fractions with low cell numbers. Bulk TCR alpha and beta repertoires were sequenced longitudinally to track T-cell clones before and after primary and booster YFV17D yellow fever vaccination. Blood samples were taken at several timepoints before and after primary and secondary immunization, and bulk PBMC replicates and cell subsets were isolated. The cohort comprised two healthy male donors, one aged 18 to 30 and one aged 30 to 40 years. Study-level results and caveats: A small share of clonotypes was detected in both CD4 and CD8 compartments, with the overlap likely arising from convergent recombination. Because only a couple of donors were included in the study, the extent to which the findings can be generalized is limited. The secondary T-cell response was found to be weaker but faster than the primary response, with a peak reached on day 5 rather than on day 15. Computational filtering was required because FACS-sorted repertoires could contain abundant contaminating clonotypes from the bulk population. Most clones expanded after primary vaccination (approximately 97% of CD4 and 88% of CD8) were re-detected after the booster, suggesting that broad memory maintenance occurred.

This sample's treatment or condition label indicates: live attenuated yellow fever vaccine strain. At each blood-draw timepoint, two biological replicates of bulk PBMCs were collected. PBMCs were isolated from peripheral blood using a standard Ficoll-Paque protocol. TriZol was used to extract RNA from bulk PBMCs, from CD4 and CD8 fractions, and from dextramer-positive and dextramer-negative fractions. This sequence was found in a man aged 25-45 years who received the YFV17D yellow fever vaccine. The rearranged segments are TRBV4-2 and TRBJ2-7; the junction holds 14 bases that match TRBD2. The specimen comprised PBMCs, sampled on the day of the yellow fever booster vaccination. The CDR3 sequence is CASSQIGTSGSYEQYF. The nucleotide sequence reads TGTGCCAGCAGCCAGATAGGGACTAGCGGGAGTTACGAGCAGTACTTC.